This T cell receptor (beta chain) is drawn from a study of blood T cells in healthy people across ages. The authors ran a second PCR of about 6 to 12 cycles using a sample-barcoded 5' primer and a J-beta primer mix. The template-switch adaptor was a 5' adaptor with 12 random nucleotides. It tagged each cDNA molecule. TCRdb re-called the 5' RACE reads through MiXCR, storing one row per CDR3 protein. Here the sample spans hundreds of thousands of distinct CDR3 sequences, roughly 20% being singletons. Study-level points and caveats: Long-lived donors exceeded aged donors in naive CD4+ cells and diversity.

A remark on this clonotype: Its antigen is not known.

PBMCs, at least 7 million per sample, were isolated. The CDR3 spans 15 residues. The germline gives CDR1 SGHTA, CDR2 FQGTGA. V was clipped by 7 bases and J by 4 bases; unmatched bases: 6. This sequence was found in a man between 65 and 80 years old in good health. The specimen was blood. The rearrangement links TRBV7-3 to TRBJ2-5; 13 bases agree with TRBD2. CDR3 loop: CASTRTSGRGETQYF. The CDR3 coding sequence is TGTGCCAGCACCCGGACTAGCGGGAGAGGAGAGACCCAGTACTTC.